The 29 T cell receptor beta chains below come from one sample, sequenced in a study of T-cell reconstitution after alpha-beta-depleted transplantation in children. Unique molecular identifiers tagged the TCRbeta library. TCRdb fed the PCR reads into MiXCR, producing one record per CDR3 protein. Here the sample spans around 180,000 distinct CDR3 sequences, approximately 10% being singletons. The sample consisted of PBMCs, taken before TCRalphabeta/CD19-depleted stem cell transplant. These receptors were collected from a boy between 2 and 10 years old with acute myeloid leukemia, due to receive a stem cell transplant.

This clonotype has a count of ten or more. The chain employs TRBV5-4 and TRBJ1-5; D may be TRBD1 (5 bases). V was cut by 9 bases and J by 5 bases, with 15 bases left in between. This CDR3 has 13 residues. Germline CDR1 and CDR2: SGHNT and YYREEE (reference sequence). CDR3 loop: CAILWGEDQPQHF. In DNA, the CDR3 is TGTGCCATCCTGTGGGGGGAGGATCAGCCCCAGCATTTT.

This clonotype appeared many times. V is TRBV5-1 and J is TRBJ2-3; D remains ambiguous. The CDR3 totals 13 residues. The ends were cut back, 5 bases at V and 2 bases at J, with 9 bases in the middle. The germline V gene encodes CDR1 SGHRS and CDR2 YFSETQ. The CDR3 loop reads CASRAQVTDTQYF. The CDR3 DNA reads TGCGCCAGCAGAGCGCAGGTCACAGATACGCAGTATTTT.

This clonotype was counted many times. This sequence joins TRBV20-1 and TRBJ1-1, with D unresolved. V was clipped by 3 bases and J by 8 bases, with 13 bases between them. This CDR3 contains 12 residues. CDR1 DFQATT and CDR2 SNEGSKA come from the germline V gene (reference sequence). CDR3 sequence (DNA): TGCAGTGCTAGTCCGGCCGCGATCGAAGCTTTCTTT. It yields the protein CSASPAAIEAFF.

This clonotype was seen at least ten times. The rearrangement uses TRBV12-3 or TRBV12-4 and TRBJ2-7; D gene unclear. This CDR3 has 14 amino acids. V shed 2 bases and J shed 5 bases, with 13 bases lying between them. The DNA for the CDR3 is TGTGCCAGCAGTTTACCGGTAACGATGGACGAGCAGTACTTC. This codes for CASSLPVTMDEQYF.

At least ten counts were recorded for this clonotype. This chain joins TRBV15 and TRBJ2-3, with unresolved D. Germline V gene data show CDR1 as LNHNV and CDR2 as YYDKDF (reference sequence). The CDR3 length is 16 residues. V lost 1 base to trimming and J lost 0 bases, with 11 bases between them. The CDR3 reads CATSRVQATSTDTQYF. CDR3 in DNA: TGTGCCACCAGCAGAGTCCAGGCGACTAGCACAGATACGCAGTATTTT. Full variable domain (outside the CDR3, taken from reference TRBV15 and TRBJ2-3): DAMVIQNPRYQVTQFGKPVTLSCSQTLNHNVMYWYQQKSSQAPKLLFHYYDKDFNNEADTPDNFQSRRPNTSFCFLDIRSPGLGDTAMYLCATSRVQATSTDTQYFGPGTRLTVL.

There are many counts of this clonotype. The chain links TRBV20-1 to TRBJ1-1, with TRBD1 matching 8 bases. The germline V gene has CDR1 DFQATT and CDR2 SNEGSKA (reference sequence). The CDR3 is made up of 16 amino acids. V lost 3 bases to trimming and J lost 0 bases; unmatched junction nucleotides: 9. As DNA, the CDR3 is TGCAGTGCTAGGGGGACAGGCAAAACGATGAACACTGAAGCTTTCTTT. This sequence encodes CSARGTGKTMNTEAFF.

This clonotype was seen at least ten times. V and J are TRBV3-1 and TRBJ2-1; 12 nucleotides agree with TRBD1. In germline, CDR1 is LGHDT, CDR2 YNNKEL (reference sequence). The CDR3 is made up of 16 amino acids. The trim removed 0 bases at V and 8 bases at J, leaving 5 bases unmatched. CDR3 sequence: CASSQERGQGAYEQFF. In nucleotides, the CDR3 is TGTGCCAGCAGCCAAGAAAGGGGACAGGGGGCCTATGAGCAGTTCTTC.

This clonotype was detected only once. Given a much more abundant clone one base away, this may be a read error. The chain is built from TRBV5-1 and TRBJ2-7; D is unresolved. Trimming cost V 2 bases and J 8 bases, with 14 bases left between them. The CDR3 spans 13 residues. The germline CDR1 and CDR2 sequences are SGHRS and YFSETQ. The CDR3 reads CASSFNIGYQQYF. Here the CDR3 DNA reads TGCGCCAGCAGCTTTAACATAGGGTACCAGCAGTACTTC.

This clonotype appeared many times. The V and J genes are TRBV3-1 and TRBJ1-1, with a possible D match to TRBD1 (5 bases). Trimming cost V 5 bases and J 1 base, with 14 bases left between them. This CDR3 region has 15 residues. CDR1 and CDR2 (germline): LGHDT, YNNKEL (reference sequence). The CDR3 reads CASSKQDFGNTEAFF. CDR3 sequence (DNA): TGTGCCAGCAGCAAACAGGATTTCGGGAACACTGAAGCTTTCTTT.

This clonotype was detected many times. The chain couples TRBV27 to TRBJ2-1; D not resolved. Germline CDR1 is MNHEY and CDR2 is SMNVEV (reference sequence). The CDR3 runs 14 residues. The V end lost 5 bases, the J end lost 2 bases, and 10 bases lay between the germline ends. The CDR3 loop is CASSPWPTYNEQFF. CDR3 nucleotide sequence: TGTGCCAGCAGTCCCTGGCCCACCTACAATGAGCAGTTCTTC.

The sample holds many counts of this clonotype. The rearrangement links TRBV28 to TRBJ1-1; a possible D gene is TRBD1 (5 bases). There are 14 residues in the CDR3. Germline lookup yields CDR1 MDHEN and CDR2 SYDVKM. Trimming took off 6 bases at V and 5 bases at J, with 16 bases between the two ends. CDR3 amino acids: CASRGDQVATEAFF. CDR3 in DNA: TGTGCCAGCAGAGGGGACCAAGTTGCGACTGAAGCTTTCTTT.

Many counts were recorded for this clonotype. The genes are TRBV7-3 and TRBJ2-2, with a tentative D call TRBD1 (6 bases). Trimming removed 2 bases at V and 6 bases at J, with 19 bases between. The V gene's germline CDR1 is SGHTA and CDR2 FQGTGA. The CDR3 spans 17 residues. The CDR3 DNA reads TGTGCCAGCAGCTTATCTATAACAGGGATGAGAGCCGGGGAGCTGTTTTTT. It translates to CASSLSITGMRAGELFF.

This clonotype was observed many times. The chain recombines TRBV7-9 with TRBJ1-4, with 7 bases that match TRBD1. Per germline, CDR1 SEHNR and CDR2 FQNEAQ (reference sequence). This CDR3 contains 16 residues. The J segment lost 6 bases and the V segment lost 5 bases, leaving 12 bases of the junction unmatched. CDR3 in DNA: TGTGCCAGCAGCCGAGGGGGGACAGCCAAATATGAAAAACTGTTTTTT. Protein sequence: CASSRGGTAKYEKLFF.

This clonotype was seen repeatedly, ten times or more. CDR3 nucleotide sequence: TGTGCCACCGGGACAGAAGAGACCCAGTACTTC. It is translated as CATGTEETQYF. The V gene is TRBV6-5, the J gene TRBJ2-5, with TRBD1 matching 7 bases. V was pared by 10 bases and J by 3 bases, with 2 bases of the junction left unmatched. CDR1 is MNHEY, CDR2 SVGAGI, per germline. CDR3 length: 11 amino acids.

This rearrangement joins TRBV19 to TRBJ2-7; D not certain. CDR1 LNHDA and CDR2 SQIVND come from the germline V gene (reference sequence). The V gene lost 3 bases and the J gene lost 2 bases, with 17 bases spanning the gap. The CDR3 is made up of 16 amino acids. The CDR3 loop is CASSIGLTSATYEQYF. In DNA form, the CDR3 reads TGTGCCAGTAGTATTGGATTAACCAGCGCAACCTACGAGCAGTACTTC. The variable domain in full, completed from reference TRBV19 and TRBJ2-7, reads DGGITQSPKYLFRKEGQNVTLSCEQNLNHDAMYWYRQDPGQGLRLIYYSQIVNDFQKGDIAEGYSVSREKKESFPLTVTSAQKNPTAFYLCASSIGLTSATYEQYFGPGTRLTVT.

With respect to this clonotype: A read error may explain this, as a much larger clone is one base away. The chain employs TRBV20-1 and TRBJ1-3; 9 bases fit TRBD1. The CDR3 runs 17 residues. Germline CDR1 is DFQATT and CDR2 is SNEGSKA (reference sequence). CDR3 sequence (DNA): TGCAGTGCTAGGGGGGGTTGGACAGGGGTATCCTTAAACACCATACATTTT. Residues: CSARGGWTGVSLNTIHF.

This clonotype occurred many times. The V gene is TRBV27, the J gene TRBJ1-3, with TRBD1 identical over 11 bases. Per the germline V gene, CDR1 is MNHEY and CDR2 is SMNVEV (reference sequence). V shed 4 bases, J shed 5 bases, and the junction held 4 bases outside the gene matches. CDR3 length: 15 residues. Here the CDR3 DNA reads TGTGCCAGCAGTTCAGGACAGGGGGCAAGAAACACCATATATTTT. Translating it yields CASSSGQGARNTIYF.

This clonotype occurred many times. This rearrangement joins TRBV27 to TRBJ2-1; 9 bases fit TRBD2. V dropped 3 bases and J dropped 6; count of bases not matched to a gene: 6. CDR1 MNHEY and CDR2 SMNVEV come from the germline V gene (reference sequence). CDR3 length: 15 residues. This chain's CDR3 is CASSLSGRGGNEQFF. CDR3 nucleotides: TGTGCCAGCAGTTTGTCGGGGCGGGGGGGCAATGAGCAGTTCTTC.

This clonotype was detected a few times. The junction shows a germline mismatch at one end, possibly a read error. The rearrangement links TRBV3-1 to TRBJ2-7; D possibly corresponds to TRBD2 (6 bases). CDR3 length equals 18 residues. The germline V gene encodes CDR1 LGHDT and CDR2 YNNKEL (reference sequence). CDR3 DNA sequence: TGTGCCACCAGCCAAGGGTTTTTCGAGCGCGGGGTTGGCTACGAGCAGTACTTC. Protein sequence: CATSQGFFERGVGYEQYF.

At least ten counts were recorded for this clonotype. This chain uses TRBV11-2 with TRBJ1-5; D may be TRBD1 (5 bases). The CDR3 runs to 15 residues. V shed 3 bases and J shed 0 bases, with 9 bases lying between them. Germline V CDR1 and CDR2: SGHAT, FQNNGV. The CDR3 protein is CASSFDSGSNQPQHF. The CDR3 DNA reads as TGTGCCAGCAGCTTTGACAGTGGTAGCAATCAGCCCCAGCATTTT.

This clonotype showed up many times. The chain combines TRBV12-3 or TRBV12-4 with TRBJ2-3, with D unresolved. Trimming took 2 bases from V and 6 from J, leaving 9 bases between them. This CDR3 contains 13 residues. The CDR3 coding sequence is TGTGCCAGCAGTTTAATCGTTGGGGATACGCAGTATTTT. This sequence encodes CASSLIVGDTQYF.

Points on this clonotype: A much larger clone differs from this one at a single base, so this may be a read error. V is TRBV15 and J is TRBJ2-3; D is ambiguous. The germline V and J ends were trimmed by 8 bases and 6 bases, with 12 bases remaining between them. CDR1 and CDR2 from the germline V gene are LNHNV and YYDKDF (reference sequence). The CDR3 is made up of 12 amino acids. CDR3 amino acids: CATLEVGDTQYF. The CDR3 DNA reads as TGTGCCACCCTCGAGGTGGGGGATACGCAGTATTTT.

The chain recombines TRBV18 with TRBJ2-3, with a possible D match to TRBD2 (5 bases). V was trimmed by 5 bases and J by 3 bases, leaving 21 bases between them. Germline CDR1 KGHSH, CDR2 LQKENI. CDR3 size: 17 residues. CDR3 sequence reads: CASSSSQAEPGTDTQYF. The CDR3 coding sequence is TGTGCCAGCTCATCATCTCAAGCGGAACCGGGGACAGATACGCAGTATTTT. The full variable domain, its missing parts supplied by reference TRBV18 and TRBJ2-3, is NAGVMQNPRHLVRRRGQEARLRCSPMKGHSHVYWYRQLPEEGLKFMVYLQKENIIDESGMPKERFSAEFPKEGPSILRIQQVVRGDSAAYFCASSSSQAEPGTDTQYFGPGTRLTVL.

This clonotype was found many times. The J gene is TRBJ1-5, the V gene TRBV6-1, with 7 bases matching TRBD1. The ends lost 11 bases at V and 1 base at J; junction bases unmatched: 11. Per the germline V gene, CDR1 is MNHNS and CDR2 is SASEGT. This CDR3 spans 15 amino acids. DNA for the CDR3: TGTGCCCCTGTAGGGGGGGGACAGAGCAATCAGCCCCAGCATTTT. This sequence encodes CAPVGGGQSNQPQHF.

The table lists this clonotype with many counts. This chain joins TRBV7-9 and TRBJ1-4, with 8 bases fitting TRBD1. This CDR3 contains 17 residues. V lost 3 bases and J lost 5; bases outside the gene matches: 11. Germline V gene sequence: CDR1 SEHNR, CDR2 FQNEAQ (reference sequence). Here the CDR3 DNA reads TGTGCCAGCAGCTTGGGCGCTACAGGGGGACAAAATGAAAAACTGTTTTTT. Translating gives CASSLGATGGQNEKLFF.

In this sample, this clonotype turned up a few times. The chain has TRBV11-3 and TRBJ2-1, with 9 bases aligning to TRBD1. V lost 5 bases to trimming and J lost 5 bases; unmatched junction nucleotides: 10. CDR3 length equals 16 residues. Germline V CDR1 and CDR2: SGHNT, YENEEA. CDR3 in DNA: TGTGCCAGCAGCCTACGTCCCGGGACAGGGAACAATGAGCAGTTCTTC. Protein: CASSLRPGTGNNEQFF.

This clonotype was observed many times. The V and J genes are TRBV2 and TRBJ2-3, with 9 bases aligning to TRBD2. J lost 8 bases, V lost 6 bases, and 15 bases had no gene match. The CDR3 spans 16 residues. Germline V lookup: CDR1 SNHLY, CDR2 FYNNEI. The DNA of the CDR3 is TGTGCCAGCAGGGAACCTATAGCGGGAGTAGTTGGTACGCAGTATTTT. The encoded protein is CASREPIAGVVGTQYF.

This clonotype was observed many times. The V call is TRBV20-1, the J call TRBJ2-5; D is uncertain. Germline CDR1 and CDR2: DFQATT and SNEGSKA (reference sequence). The CDR3 runs 14 residues. The V gene lost 0 bases and the J gene lost 4 bases, with 12 bases spanning the gap. The CDR3 sequence: CSARDRFRSETQYF. The DNA for the CDR3 is TGCAGTGCTAGAGATCGCTTTCGTTCAGAGACCCAGTACTTC.

There are many counts of this clonotype. V and J are TRBV5-1 and TRBJ2-7; D is undetermined. CDR3 length equals 12 residues. Trimming removed 1 base at V and 0 bases at J, with 2 bases between. Germline V gene data show CDR1 as SGHRS and CDR2 as YFSETQ. CDR3 in DNA: TGCGCCAGCAGCTTGCCCTCCTACGAGCAGTACTTC. Translated: CASSLPSYEQYF.